This TCR beta chain appears in the sequencing data of a study of PD-1 blockade in classical Hodgkin lymphoma. Study details: With a 2-week interval, patients received intravenous nivolumab at 3 mg/kg.

As to this clone: Antigen: not known.

Each and every patient relapsed after autologous stem cell transplantation, and patients got differing brentuximab vedotin exposure. CDR1 and CDR2 from the germline V gene are LNHDA and SQIVND (reference sequence). The V gene end was trimmed by 6 bases and the J gene end by 3 bases; junction bases not matched to a gene: 8. The CDR3 spans 14 residues. The data were produced by immunoSEQ multiplex PCR, yet TCRdb's version contains in-frame clones alone and is incomplete. The data hold almost 100,000 clones, with 80% to 95% observed a single time. Broader study findings: Newly diagnosed patients were said to have less baseline TCR diversity than healthy donors did. The baseline diversity of complete responders showed similarity to that of newly diagnosed patients. CD4+ TCR diversity rose significantly by C4D1, and CD8+ TCR diversity did not.

The chain joins TRBV19 to TRBJ2-7; 7 nucleotides line up with TRBD1. The sample was peripheral blood mononuclear cells (PBMCs), taken at baseline. This TCR was recovered from a human donor with classical Hodgkin lymphoma. CDR3 region: CASRRRQGSYEQYF. The CDR3 coding sequence is TGTGCCAGTAGGCGGAGACAGGGTAGCTACGAGCAGTACTTC.